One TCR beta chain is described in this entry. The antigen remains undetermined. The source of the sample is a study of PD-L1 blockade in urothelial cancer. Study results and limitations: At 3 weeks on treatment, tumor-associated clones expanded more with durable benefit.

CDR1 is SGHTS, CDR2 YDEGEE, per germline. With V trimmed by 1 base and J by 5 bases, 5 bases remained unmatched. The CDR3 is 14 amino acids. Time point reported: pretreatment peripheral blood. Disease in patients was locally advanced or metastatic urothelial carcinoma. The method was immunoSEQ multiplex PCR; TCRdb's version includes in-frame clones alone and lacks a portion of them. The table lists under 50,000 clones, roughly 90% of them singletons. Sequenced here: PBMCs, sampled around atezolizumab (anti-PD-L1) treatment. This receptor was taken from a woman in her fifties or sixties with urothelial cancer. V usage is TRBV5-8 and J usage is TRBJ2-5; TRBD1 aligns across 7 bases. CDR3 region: CASSLTGEGETQYF. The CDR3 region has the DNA TGTGCCAGCAGCTTGACAGGGGAAGGGGAGACCCAGTACTTC.